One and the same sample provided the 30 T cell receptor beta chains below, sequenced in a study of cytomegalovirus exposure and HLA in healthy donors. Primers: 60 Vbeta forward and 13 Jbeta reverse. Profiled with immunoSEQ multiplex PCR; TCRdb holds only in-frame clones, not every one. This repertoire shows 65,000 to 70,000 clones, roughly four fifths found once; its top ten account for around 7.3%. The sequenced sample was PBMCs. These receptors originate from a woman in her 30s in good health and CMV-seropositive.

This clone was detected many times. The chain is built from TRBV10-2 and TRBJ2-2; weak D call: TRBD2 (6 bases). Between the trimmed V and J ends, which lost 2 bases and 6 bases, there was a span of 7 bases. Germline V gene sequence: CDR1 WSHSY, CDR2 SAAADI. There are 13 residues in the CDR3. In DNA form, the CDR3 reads TGCGCCAGCAGTGAGCGGGAGTCCGGGGAGCTGTTTTTT. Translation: CASSERESGELFF.

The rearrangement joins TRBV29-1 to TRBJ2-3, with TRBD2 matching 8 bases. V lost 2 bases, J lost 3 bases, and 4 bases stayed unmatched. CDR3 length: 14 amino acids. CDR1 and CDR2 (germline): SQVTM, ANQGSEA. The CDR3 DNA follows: TGCAGCGTTGAACGGGGGGGAAGGACAGATACGCAGTATTTT. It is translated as CSVERGGRTDTQYF.

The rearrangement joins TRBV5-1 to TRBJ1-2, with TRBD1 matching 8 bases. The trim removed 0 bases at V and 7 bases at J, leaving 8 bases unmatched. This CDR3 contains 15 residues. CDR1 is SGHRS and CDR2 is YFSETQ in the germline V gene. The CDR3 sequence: CASSLAGGPLRGYTF. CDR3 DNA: TGCGCCAGCAGCTTGGCAGGGGGCCCACTGCGTGGCTACACCTTC. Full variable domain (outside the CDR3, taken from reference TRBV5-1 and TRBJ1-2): KAGVTQTPRYLIKTRGQQVTLSCSPISGHRSVSWYQQTPGQGLQFLFEYFSETQRNKGNFPGRFSGRQFSNSRSEMNVSTLELGDSALYLCASSLAGGPLRGYTFGSGTRLTVV.

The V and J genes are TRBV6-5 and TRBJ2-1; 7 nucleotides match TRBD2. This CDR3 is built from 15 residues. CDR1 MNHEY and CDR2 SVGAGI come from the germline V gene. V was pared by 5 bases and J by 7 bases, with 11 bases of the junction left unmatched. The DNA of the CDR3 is TGTGCCAGCAGTCCACGGGCGGGAGCGTGGAATGAGCAGTTCTTC. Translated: CASSPRAGAWNEQFF.

The CDR3 DNA is TGTGCCAGCGTAAATGGGCGCAGCACAGATACGCAGTATTTT. Residues: CASVNGRSTDTQYF. The V gene is TRBV2, the J gene TRBJ2-3, with D unresolved. V dropped 8 bases and J dropped 0 bases, with 12 bases sitting between them. From germline, CDR1 is SNHLY and CDR2 FYNNEI. The CDR3 has 14 amino acids.

DNA for the CDR3: TGTGCCATCAGTTCCGACAGGGGCACCTACGAGCAGTACTTC. Translated: CAISSDRGTYEQYF. This chain joins TRBV10-3 and TRBJ2-7, with 8 nucleotides matching TRBD1. The CDR3 is 14 residues long. V lost 5 bases, J lost 2 bases, and 5 bases stayed unmatched. CDR1 ENHRY and CDR2 SYGVKD come from the germline V gene.

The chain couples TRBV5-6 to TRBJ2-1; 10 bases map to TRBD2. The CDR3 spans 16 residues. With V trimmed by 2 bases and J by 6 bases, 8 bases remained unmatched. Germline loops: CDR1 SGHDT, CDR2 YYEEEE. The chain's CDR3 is CASSFSGLAEVNEQFF. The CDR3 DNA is TGTGCCAGCAGCTTTTCTGGACTAGCGGAGGTCAATGAGCAGTTCTTC.

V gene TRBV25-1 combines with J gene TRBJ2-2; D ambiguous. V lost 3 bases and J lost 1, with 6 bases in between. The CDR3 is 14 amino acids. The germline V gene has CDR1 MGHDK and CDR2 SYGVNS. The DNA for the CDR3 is TGTGCCAGCAGTGATTCAGTGAACACCGGGGAGCTGTTTTTT. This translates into CASSDSVNTGELFF.

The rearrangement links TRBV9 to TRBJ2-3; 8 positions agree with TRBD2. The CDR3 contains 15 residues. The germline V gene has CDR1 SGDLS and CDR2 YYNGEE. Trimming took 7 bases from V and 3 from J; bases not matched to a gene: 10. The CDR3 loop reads CASDKEGLVTDTQYF. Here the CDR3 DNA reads TGTGCCAGCGATAAGGAGGGACTAGTGACAGATACGCAGTATTTT. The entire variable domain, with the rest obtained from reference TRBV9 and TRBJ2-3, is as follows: DSGVTQTPKHLITATGQRVTLRCSPRSGDLSVYWYQQSLDQGLQFLIQYYNGEERAKGNILERFSAQQFPDLHSELNLSSLELGDSALYFCASDKEGLVTDTQYFGPGTRLTVL.

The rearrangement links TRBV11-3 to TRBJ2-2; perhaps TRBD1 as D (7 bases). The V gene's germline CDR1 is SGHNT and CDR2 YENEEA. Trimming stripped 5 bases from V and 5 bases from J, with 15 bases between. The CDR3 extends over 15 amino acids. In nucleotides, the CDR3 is TGTGCCAGCAGCCGTCTGGCAGGGGGGACCGGGGAGCTGTTTTTT. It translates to CASSRLAGGTGELFF.

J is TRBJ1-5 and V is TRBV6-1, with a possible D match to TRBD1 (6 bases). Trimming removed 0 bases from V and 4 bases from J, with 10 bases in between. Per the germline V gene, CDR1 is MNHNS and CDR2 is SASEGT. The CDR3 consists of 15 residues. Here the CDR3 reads CASSEAPGANQPQHF. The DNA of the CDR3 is TGTGCCAGCAGTGAAGCCCCAGGGGCAAATCAGCCCCAGCATTTT.

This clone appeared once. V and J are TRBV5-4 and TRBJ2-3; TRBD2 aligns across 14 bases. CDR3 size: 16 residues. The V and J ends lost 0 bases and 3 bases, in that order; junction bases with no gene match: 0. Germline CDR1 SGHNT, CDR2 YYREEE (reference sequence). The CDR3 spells CASSLGLAGGTDTQYF. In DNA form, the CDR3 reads TGTGCCAGCAGCTTGGGACTAGCGGGGGGGACAGATACGCAGTATTTT.

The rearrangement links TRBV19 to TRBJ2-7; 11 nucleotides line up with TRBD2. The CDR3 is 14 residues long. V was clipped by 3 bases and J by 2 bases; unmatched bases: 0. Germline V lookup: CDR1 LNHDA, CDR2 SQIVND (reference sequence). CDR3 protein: CASSISGRAYEQYF. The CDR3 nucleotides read TGTGCCAGTAGTATTAGCGGGAGGGCCTACGAGCAGTACTTC. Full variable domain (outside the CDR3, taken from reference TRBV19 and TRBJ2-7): DGGITQSPKYLFRKEGQNVTLSCEQNLNHDAMYWYRQDPGQGLRLIYYSQIVNDFQKGDIAEGYSVSREKKESFPLTVTSAQKNPTAFYLCASSISGRAYEQYFGPGTRLTVT.

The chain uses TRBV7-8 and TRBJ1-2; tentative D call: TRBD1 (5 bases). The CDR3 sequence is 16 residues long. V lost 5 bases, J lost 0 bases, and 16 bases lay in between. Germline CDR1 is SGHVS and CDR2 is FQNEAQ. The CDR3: CASSPRGEKTNYGYTF. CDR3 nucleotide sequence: TGTGCCAGCAGCCCGCGGGGGGAGAAGACTAACTATGGCTACACCTTC.

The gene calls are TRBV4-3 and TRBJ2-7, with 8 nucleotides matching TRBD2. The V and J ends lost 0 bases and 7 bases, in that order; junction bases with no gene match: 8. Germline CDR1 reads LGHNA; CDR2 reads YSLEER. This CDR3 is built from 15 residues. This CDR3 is CASSQDGAGGREQYF. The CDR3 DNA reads TGCGCCAGCAGCCAAGATGGCGCGGGAGGTCGGGAGCAGTACTTC.

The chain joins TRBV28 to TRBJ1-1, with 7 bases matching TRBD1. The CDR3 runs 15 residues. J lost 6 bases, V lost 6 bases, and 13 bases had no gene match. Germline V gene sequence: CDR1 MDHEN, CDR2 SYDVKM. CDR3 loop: CASSPRTGRQAEAFF. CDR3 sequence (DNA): TGTGCCAGCAGCCCCCGGACAGGAAGGCAGGCTGAAGCTTTCTTT.

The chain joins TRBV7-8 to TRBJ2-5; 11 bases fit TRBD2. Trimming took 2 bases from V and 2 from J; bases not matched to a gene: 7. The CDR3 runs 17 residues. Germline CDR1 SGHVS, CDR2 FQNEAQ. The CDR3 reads CASSLRGLAGGQETQYF. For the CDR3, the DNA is TGTGCCAGCAGCTTACGAGGTCTAGCGGGGGGTCAAGAGACCCAGTACTTC.

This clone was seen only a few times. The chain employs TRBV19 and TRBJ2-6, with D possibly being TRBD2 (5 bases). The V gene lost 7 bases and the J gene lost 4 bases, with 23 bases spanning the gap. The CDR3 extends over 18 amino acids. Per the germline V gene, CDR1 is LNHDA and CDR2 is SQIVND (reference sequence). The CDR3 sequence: CASTDPPGRSGGANVLTF. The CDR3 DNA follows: TGTGCCAGTACCGATCCACCCGGACGGTCGGGGGGGGCCAACGTCCTGACTTTC.

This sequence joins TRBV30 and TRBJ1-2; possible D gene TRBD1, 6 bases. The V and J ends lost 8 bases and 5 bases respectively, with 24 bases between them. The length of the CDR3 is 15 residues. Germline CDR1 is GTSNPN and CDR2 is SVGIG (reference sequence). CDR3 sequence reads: CAVRPPTRQGYGYTF. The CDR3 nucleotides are TGTGCCGTAAGACCCCCTACCAGGCAGGGGTATGGCTACACCTTC. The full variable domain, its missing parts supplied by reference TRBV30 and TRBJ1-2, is SQTIHQWPATLVQPVGSPLSLECTVEGTSNPNLYWYRQAAGRGLQLLFYSVGIGQISSEVPQNLSASRPQDRQFILSSKKLLLSDSGFYLCAVRPPTRQGYGYTFGSGTRLTVV.

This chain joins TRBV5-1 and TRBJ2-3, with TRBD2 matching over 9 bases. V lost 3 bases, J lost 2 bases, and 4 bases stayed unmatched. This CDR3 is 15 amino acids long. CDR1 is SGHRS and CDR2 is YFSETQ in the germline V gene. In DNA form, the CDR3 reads TGCGCCAGCAGCTGGGGACTAGCTATCACAGATACGCAGTATTTT. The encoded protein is CASSWGLAITDTQYF.

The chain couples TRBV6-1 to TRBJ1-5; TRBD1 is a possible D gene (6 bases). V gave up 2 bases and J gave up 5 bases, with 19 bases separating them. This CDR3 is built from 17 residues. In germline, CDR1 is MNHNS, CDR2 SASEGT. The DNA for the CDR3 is TGTGCCAGCAGTGAAAGAGTACAGGGAACGACCCATCAGCCCCAGCATTTT. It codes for CASSERVQGTTHQPQHF.

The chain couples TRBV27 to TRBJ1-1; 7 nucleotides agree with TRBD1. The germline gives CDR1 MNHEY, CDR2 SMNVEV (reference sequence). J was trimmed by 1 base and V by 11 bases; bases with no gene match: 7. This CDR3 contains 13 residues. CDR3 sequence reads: CAGTYRGNTEAFF. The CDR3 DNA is TGTGCCGGGACGTACAGGGGGAACACTGAAGCTTTCTTT.

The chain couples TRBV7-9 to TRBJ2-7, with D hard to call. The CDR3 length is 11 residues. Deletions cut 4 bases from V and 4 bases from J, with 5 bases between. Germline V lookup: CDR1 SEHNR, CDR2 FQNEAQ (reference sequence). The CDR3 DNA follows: TGTGCCAGCAGCTCCACTTACGAGCAGTACTTC. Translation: CASSSTYEQYF.

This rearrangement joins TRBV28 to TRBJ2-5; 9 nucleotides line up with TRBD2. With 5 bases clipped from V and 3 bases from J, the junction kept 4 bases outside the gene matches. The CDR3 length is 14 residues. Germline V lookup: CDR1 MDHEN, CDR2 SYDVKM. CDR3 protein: CASSLSGRKETQYF. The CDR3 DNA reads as TGTGCCAGCAGTCTTAGCGGGAGAAAAGAGACCCAGTACTTC. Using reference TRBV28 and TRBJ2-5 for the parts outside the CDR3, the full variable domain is DVKVTQSSRYLVKRTGEKVFLECVQDMDHENMFWYRQDPGLGLRLIYFSYDVKMKEKGDIPEGYSVSREKKERFSLILESASTNQTSMYLCASSLSGRKETQYFGPGTRLLVL.

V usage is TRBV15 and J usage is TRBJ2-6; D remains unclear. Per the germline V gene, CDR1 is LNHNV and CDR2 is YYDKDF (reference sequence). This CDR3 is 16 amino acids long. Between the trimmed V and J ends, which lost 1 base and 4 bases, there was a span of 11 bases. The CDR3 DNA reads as TGTGCCACCAGCAGAGGCCTTTTCAGGGGGGCCAACGTCCTGACTTTC. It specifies CATSRGLFRGANVLTF.

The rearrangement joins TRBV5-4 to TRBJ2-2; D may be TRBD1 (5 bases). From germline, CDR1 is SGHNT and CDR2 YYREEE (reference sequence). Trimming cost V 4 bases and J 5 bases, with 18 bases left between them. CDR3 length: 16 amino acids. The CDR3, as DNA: TGTGCCAGCAGCCCTGGTTCGTCAAGGGGAACCGGGGAGCTGTTTTTT. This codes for CASSPGSSRGTGELFF.

The CDR3 nucleotides read TGCGCCAGCAGCCAAGGGGTCCGCGGGAGAACAGATACGCAGTATTTT. Translation gives CASSQGVRGRTDTQYF. The V gene is TRBV4-3, the J gene TRBJ2-3, with 7 nucleotides matching TRBD2. Per germline, CDR1 LGHNA and CDR2 YSLEER. The CDR3 has 16 residues. The trim removed 1 base at V and 3 bases at J, leaving 7 bases unmatched.

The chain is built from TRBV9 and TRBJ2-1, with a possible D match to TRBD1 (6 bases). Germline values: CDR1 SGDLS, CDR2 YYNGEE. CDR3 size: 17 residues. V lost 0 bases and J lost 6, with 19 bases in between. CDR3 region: CASSVAFSGLRGNEQFF. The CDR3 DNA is TGTGCCAGCAGCGTAGCCTTCAGCGGCCTCAGGGGCAATGAGCAGTTCTTC.

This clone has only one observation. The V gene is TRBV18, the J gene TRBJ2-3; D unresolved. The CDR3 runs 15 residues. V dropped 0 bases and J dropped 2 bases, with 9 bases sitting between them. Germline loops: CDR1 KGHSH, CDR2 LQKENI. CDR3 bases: TGTGCCAGCTCACCACCCGGCGGAACCACAGATACGCAGTATTTT. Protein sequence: CASSPPGGTTDTQYF.

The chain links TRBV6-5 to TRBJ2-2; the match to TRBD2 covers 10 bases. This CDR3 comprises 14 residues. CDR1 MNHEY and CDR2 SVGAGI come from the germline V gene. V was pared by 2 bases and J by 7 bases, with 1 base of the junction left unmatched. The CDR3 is CASSYLAGDGELFF. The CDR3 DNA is TGTGCCAGCAGTTACCTAGCGGGAGACGGGGAGCTGTTTTTT.